This is a list of T cell receptor beta chains from one sample in a study of vaccination effects on CD4 cells after COVID-19. The method was immunoSEQ multiplex PCR; TCRdb's version includes in-frame clones alone and lacks a portion of them. Among fewer than 85,000 clones listed, 70% to 85% were seen once. These receptors have no identified antigens. The specimen comprised CD4+ T cells from PBMCs cultured without peptide, sampled after COVID-19 vaccination. These receptors all stem from a human donor who received a COVID-19 vaccine. The CDR3 runs from the conserved cysteine through the conserved F or W. A D gene is named only where the DNA matches it firmly.

J gene: TRBJ1-1
V gene: TRBV6-5
D gene: .
CDR3 protein: CASSPGPNTEAFF

J gene: TRBJ2-1
V gene: TRBV7-3
D gene: TRBD2
CDR3 protein: CASRPSGGGNEQFF

J gene: TRBJ2-5
V gene: TRBV9
D gene: TRBD2
CDR3 protein: CASSPLKRGGVETQYF

J gene: TRBJ1-1
V gene: TRBV5-1
D gene: .
CDR3 protein: CASSLGQPTNTEAFF

J gene: TRBJ1-1
V gene: TRBV12-5
D gene: .
CDR3 protein: CASGSTTRNTEAFF

J gene: TRBJ1-2
V gene: TRBV6-6
D gene: .
CDR3 protein: CASSSPSYGYTF

J gene: TRBJ2-5
V gene: TRBV7-2
D gene: .
CDR3 protein: CASSLARETQYF

J gene: TRBJ2-5
V gene: TRBV10-3
D gene: TRBD1
CDR3 protein: CAISPGQGETQYF

J gene: TRBJ2-5
V gene: TRBV3-1/TRBV3-2
D gene: .
CDR3 protein: CASSQAEETQYF

J gene: TRBJ2-2
V gene: TRBV18
D gene: TRBD1
CDR3 protein: CASSPGQGPGELFF

J gene: TRBJ1-1
V gene: TRBV6-6
D gene: .
CDR3 protein: CASSYTGRENTEAFF

J gene: TRBJ1-1
V gene: TRBV12-3/TRBV12-4
D gene: .
CDR3 protein: CASSPGMNTEAFF

J gene: TRBJ1-5
V gene: TRBV21-1
D gene: .
CDR3 protein: CASSFKVGGGQPQHF

J gene: TRBJ2-3
V gene: TRBV18
D gene: .
CDR3 protein: CASFQHVAADTQYF

J gene: TRBJ2-1
V gene: TRBV3-1/TRBV3-2
D gene: .
CDR3 protein: CASSRRTGEKSEQFF

J gene: TRBJ2-3
V gene: TRBV7-2
D gene: TRBD1
CDR3 protein: CASSRGQGKTDTQYF

J gene: TRBJ2-2
V gene: TRBV18
D gene: TRBD1
CDR3 protein: CASSPPFGTGDNTGELFF

J gene: TRBJ1-2
V gene: TRBV6-7
D gene: .
CDR3 protein: CATPCDYGYTF

J gene: TRBJ1-1
V gene: TRBV27
D gene: .
CDR3 protein: CASSFGGRGNTEAFF

J gene: TRBJ2-1
V gene: TRBV18
D gene: .
CDR3 protein: CASSPLDSYNEQFF

J gene: TRBJ2-2
V gene: TRBV6-2/TRBV6-3
D gene: TRBD2
CDR3 protein: CASSPRGGRSGELFF

J gene: TRBJ2-2
V gene: TRBV3-1/TRBV3-2
D gene: .
CDR3 protein: CASSQDPGAQVTGELFF

J gene: TRBJ2-3
V gene: TRBV5-1
D gene: .
CDR3 protein: CASSPSGPKTDTQYF

J gene: TRBJ1-3
V gene: TRBV7-2
D gene: .
CDR3 protein: CASSLNRVNTIYF

J gene: TRBJ1-1
V gene: TRBV5-1
D gene: TRBD1
CDR3 protein: CASSFHQGDTEAFF

J gene: TRBJ1-1
V gene: TRBV6-6
D gene: TRBD1
CDR3 protein: CASSTTGVGTEAFF

J gene: TRBJ1-1
V gene: TRBV7-3
D gene: .
CDR3 protein: CASSLTGVNTEAFF

J gene: TRBJ1-1
V gene: TRBV3-1/TRBV3-2
D gene: TRBD1
CDR3 protein: CASSQIDRATEAFF

J gene: TRBJ1-2
V gene: TRBV3-1/TRBV3-2
D gene: .
CDR3 protein: CASSLTGLYGYTF

J gene: TRBJ1-1
V gene: TRBV6-5
D gene: .
CDR3 protein: CASKDLTVNTEAFF

J gene: TRBJ2-2
V gene: TRBV7-2
D gene: .
CDR3 protein: CATEESGDPRAGELFF

J gene: TRBJ1-2
V gene: TRBV3-1/TRBV3-2
D gene: TRBD1
CDR3 protein: CASSRGQGAQGYTF

J gene: TRBJ2-3
V gene: TRBV27
D gene: .
CDR3 protein: CASSSPPGLRNTQYF

J gene: TRBJ2-2
V gene: TRBV19
D gene: .
CDR3 protein: CASRLDGNTGELFF